Shown below are 17 T cell receptor beta chains from a single sample sequenced in a study of T cells in pancreatic ductal adenocarcinoma. Selected pancreatic ductal adenocarcinoma patients had undergone surgery without neoadjuvant therapy. Assay: immunoSEQ multiplex PCR; the TCRdb copy retains only in-frame clones and omits some. The top ten hold roughly 30% of the sample, which has some 9,400 clones, under 70% seen once. The sample comprised pancreatic tumor tissue. These receptors were collected from a human donor with pancreatic ductal adenocarcinoma.

The chain employs TRBV5-1 and TRBJ2-3; weak D call: TRBD1 (6 bases). The germline gives CDR1 SGHRS, CDR2 YFSETQ. The CDR3 is made up of 16 amino acids. Trimming took off 2 bases at V and 5 bases at J, with 18 bases between the two ends. CDR3 in DNA: TGCGCCAGCAGCTTTGGATCCACAGGGATACGAGATACGCAGTATTTT. Translating gives CASSFGSTGIRDTQYF. The full variable domain, in which reference TRBV5-1 and TRBJ2-3 provide the parts outside the CDR3, is KAGVTQTPRYLIKTRGQQVTLSCSPISGHRSVSWYQQTPGQGLQFLFEYFSETQRNKGNFPGRFSGRQFSNSRSEMNVSTLELGDSALYLCASSFGSTGIRDTQYFGPGTRLTVL.

The V gene is TRBV5-4, the J gene TRBJ1-5; D call uncertain. CDR3 length: 12 residues. Trimming took 5 bases from V and 6 from J, leaving 9 bases between them. Germline V gene data show CDR1 as SGHNT and CDR2 as YYREEE (reference sequence). Here the CDR3 DNA reads TGTGCCAGCAGTTTCATCGGTCAGCCCCAGCATTTT. The encoded protein is CASSFIGQPQHF.

V is TRBV7-3 and J is TRBJ2-2; possible D gene TRBD1, 6 bases. Germline V gene sequence: CDR1 SGHTA, CDR2 FQGTGA. This CDR3 has 13 residues. The V gene lost 4 bases and the J gene lost 8 bases, with 11 bases spanning the gap. The CDR3 DNA follows: TGTGCCAGCAGCTCAAAGCAGGGGGGGGAGCTGTTTTTT. Encoded protein: CASSSKQGGELFF.

The rearrangement links TRBV2 to TRBJ2-3; 8 positions match TRBD2. The germline gives CDR1 SNHLY, CDR2 FYNNEI. This CDR3 has 15 residues. V was clipped by 4 bases and J by 5 bases; unmatched bases: 8. The CDR3 DNA follows: TGTGCCAGCAGTGTATCGGGGGGGCACGGAGATACGCAGTATTTT. Translating gives CASSVSGGHGDTQYF. Full variable domain (missing parts from reference TRBV2 and TRBJ2-3): EPEVTQTPSHQVTQMGQEVILRCVPISNHLYFYWYRQILGQKVEFLVSFYNNEISEKSEIFDDQFSVERPDGSNFTLKIRSTKLEDSAMYFCASSVSGGHGDTQYFGPGTRLTVL.

The J gene is TRBJ2-7, the V gene TRBV5-1; a weak D match, TRBD1 (5 bases). V lost 0 bases to trimming and J lost 3 bases, with 10 bases between them. CDR3 length: 14 residues. Per germline, CDR1 SGHRS and CDR2 YFSETQ. CDR3 residues: CASSLVGPGYEQYF. In nucleotides, the CDR3 is TGCGCCAGCAGCTTGGTGGGGCCGGGCTACGAGCAGTACTTC.

This clone was seen just once. The rearrangement joins TRBV5-5 to TRBJ2-7; no clear D gene. The CDR3 contains 13 residues. The V end lost 6 bases, the J end lost 5 bases, and 15 bases lay between the germline ends. Germline CDR1 reads SGHKS; CDR2 reads YYEKEE (reference sequence). CDR3: CASTNPTANEQYF. The CDR3 nucleotides are TGTGCCAGCACGAATCCAACGGCCAACGAGCAGTACTTC.

This clone was found a few times. The chain is built from TRBV18 and TRBJ1-1; D gene unclear. The CDR3 totals 14 residues. Germline V CDR1 and CDR2: KGHSH, LQKENI. Trimming left V 0 bases short and J 1 base short, with 6 bases between. CDR3 amino acids: CASSPPNGNTEAFF. The CDR3 region has the DNA TGTGCCAGCTCACCACCGAATGGGAACACTGAAGCTTTCTTT.

This clone was detected a few times. The chain carries TRBV28 and TRBJ1-4; TRBD1 matches at 9 bases. V lost 5 bases and J lost 6; bases outside the gene matches: 10. Germline CDR1 MDHEN, CDR2 SYDVKM. The CDR3 runs 16 residues. CDR3 protein: CASSLHGQGLDEKLFF. CDR3 nucleotide sequence: TGTGCCAGCAGTCTTCACGGACAGGGGCTAGATGAAAAACTGTTTTTT.

The chain employs TRBV11-2 and TRBJ2-1, with 7 positions matching TRBD2. The CDR3 loop spans 17 amino acids. CDR1 and CDR2 (germline): SGHAT, FQNNGV. J gave up 7 bases and V 0 bases, and 12 bases lay outside the gene matches. The CDR3 sequence: CASSLERGSGRRNEQFF. CDR3 nucleotide sequence: TGTGCCAGCAGCTTAGAGAGAGGTAGCGGGCGGAGGAATGAGCAGTTCTTC. Full variable domain (rest looked up from reference TRBV11-2 and TRBJ2-1): EAGVAQSPRYKIIEKRQSVAFWCNPISGHATLYWYQQILGQGPKLLIQFQNNGVVDDSQLPKDRFSAERLKGVDSTLKIQPAKLEDSAVYLCASSLERGSGRRNEQFFGPGTRLTVL.

This clone was seen only a few times. The V gene is TRBV15, the J gene TRBJ1-1; tentative D call: TRBD1 (5 bases). The V and J ends lost 4 bases and 3 bases respectively, with 9 bases between them. The CDR3 runs to 13 residues. Germline V gives CDR1 LNHNV, CDR2 YYDKDF (reference sequence). The CDR3 nucleotides are TGTGCCACCAGCAATGGGGGTGACACTGAAGCTTTCTTT. The encoded protein is CATSNGGDTEAFF.

V usage is TRBV29-1 and J usage is TRBJ2-3, with 13 nucleotides matching TRBD2. The junction had 7 bases not matched to a gene; V was cut back by 5 bases and J by 5 bases. The CDR3 has 15 amino acids. Germline V gene data show CDR1 as SQVTM and CDR2 as ANQGSEA. The CDR3 sequence: CSVRGLAGVGDTQYF. CDR3 nucleotide sequence: TGCAGCGTTCGAGGACTAGCGGGAGTAGGAGATACGCAGTATTTT.

The J gene is TRBJ1-1, the V gene TRBV19; a possible D gene is TRBD1 (5 bases). V shed 5 bases and J shed 10 bases, with 11 bases lying between them. There are 11 residues in the CDR3. Germline V lookup: CDR1 LNHDA, CDR2 SQIVND (reference sequence). Here the CDR3 reads CASSGGVGAFF. As DNA, the CDR3 is TGTGCCAGTAGTGGAGGGGTAGGAGCTTTCTTT.

The V call is TRBV5-1, the J call TRBJ2-7; D may correspond to TRBD1 or TRBD2 (5 bases each). The CDR3 has 14 residues. Looked up from germline, CDR1 is SGHRS and CDR2 is YFSETQ. V was shortened by 4 bases and J by 1 base, with 12 bases between the two germline ends. The CDR3 nucleotides read TGCGCCAGCAGCCCCACTTGGGGGTCCTACGAGCAGTACTTC. As protein: CASSPTWGSYEQYF.

This clone appeared a few times. J is TRBJ2-1 and V is TRBV11-2, with 9 bases fitting TRBD2. This CDR3 comprises 15 residues. J was trimmed by 8 bases and V by 0 bases; bases with no gene match: 5. Germline V lookup: CDR1 SGHAT, CDR2 FQNNGV. CDR3 coding DNA: TGTGCCAGCAGCTTAGAGGGACTAGCTACCTATGAGCAGTTCTTC. This gives the protein CASSLEGLATYEQFF.

The rearrangement joins TRBV6-5 to TRBJ1-5; possibly TRBD1 for D (6 bases). This CDR3 has 14 amino acids. The V gene's germline CDR1 is MNHEY and CDR2 SVGAGI. V was pared by 6 bases and J by 3 bases, with 12 bases between. In nucleotides, the CDR3 is TGTGCCAGCAGACACACAGGGTCCAATCAGCCCCAGCATTTT. Amino acid sequence: CASRHTGSNQPQHF.

This rearrangement joins TRBV27 to TRBJ1-2, with no clear D. V lost 3 bases and J 4 bases, leaving 9 bases between the germline ends. The length of the CDR3 is 13 residues. Germline V gene lookup returns CDR1 MNHEY and CDR2 SMNVEV (reference sequence). CDR3: CASSFRGFYGYTF. In nucleotides, the CDR3 is TGTGCCAGCAGTTTTCGGGGATTCTATGGCTACACCTTC.

The chain joins TRBV19 to TRBJ2-1; D gene ambiguous. V was trimmed by 3 bases and J by 0 bases, leaving 12 bases between them. The CDR3 sequence is 16 residues long. Germline CDR1 and CDR2: LNHDA and SQIVND (reference sequence). CDR3 DNA: TGTGCCAGTAGTATCGCGCAGGCCAGCTCCTACAATGAGCAGTTCTTC. Its protein is CASSIAQASSYNEQFF.